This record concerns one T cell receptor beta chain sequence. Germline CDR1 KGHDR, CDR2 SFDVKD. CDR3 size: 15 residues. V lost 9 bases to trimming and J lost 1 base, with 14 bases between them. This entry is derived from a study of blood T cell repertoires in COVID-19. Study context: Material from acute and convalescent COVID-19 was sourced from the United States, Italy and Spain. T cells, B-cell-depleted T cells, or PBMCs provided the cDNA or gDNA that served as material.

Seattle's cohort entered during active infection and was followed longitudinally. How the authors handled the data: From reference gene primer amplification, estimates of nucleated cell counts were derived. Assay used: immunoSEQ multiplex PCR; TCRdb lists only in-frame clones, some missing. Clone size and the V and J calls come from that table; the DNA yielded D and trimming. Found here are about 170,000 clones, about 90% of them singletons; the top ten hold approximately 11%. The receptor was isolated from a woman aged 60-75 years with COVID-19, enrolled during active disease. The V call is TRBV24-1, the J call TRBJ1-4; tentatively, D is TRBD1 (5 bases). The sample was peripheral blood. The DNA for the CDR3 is TGTGCCACCTGTCGGGGGGAACAAACTAATGAAAAACTGTTTTTT. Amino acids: CATCRGEQTNEKLFF.